The sequence of this T cell receptor beta chain was determined in a study of blood T cell repertoires in COVID-19. The overall study: Samples representing acute and convalescent COVID-19 were sourced from the United States, Italy and Spain. Sample material is recorded as cDNA or gDNA derived from T cells, B-cell-depleted T cells, or PBMCs.

The authors' processing: Amplification of reference gene primers was used by the study to estimate nucleated cell counts. Measured with immunoSEQ multiplex PCR; TCRdb has only the in-frame clones, and not every one. The V and J calls and clone size were taken over from that table, and D and trimming were inferred from the DNA. The sample has 40,000 to 55,000 clones; approximately 85% are singletons. The V gene end was trimmed by 2 bases and the J gene end by 3 bases; junction bases not matched to a gene: 0. Germline assignment: CDR1 ENHRY and CDR2 SYGVKD. This CDR3 contains 13 residues. This chain links TRBV10-3 with TRBJ1-1, with 7 bases matching TRBD1. Input material: peripheral blood. The sequence came from a woman of 80 years or more with acute or convalescent COVID-19. In nucleotides, the CDR3 is TGTGCCATCAGTGAGACAGGGGACACTGAAGCTTTCTTT. It translates to CAISETGDTEAFF.